A selection of T cell receptor beta chains follows, all from one sample in a study of regulatory T cells in long-lasting Graves disease. TCRdb passed the multiplex PCR reads through MiXCR, listing each CDR3 protein once. The repertoire holds about 620,000 distinct CDR3 sequences, with less than 20% as singletons. A further study also used this sample, focusing on T cells in Graves' hyperthyroidism and ophthalmopathy.

The material was peripheral blood mononuclear cells (PBMCs), obtained at new diagnosis, from a patient treated with antithyroid drugs. These receptors came from a woman under 40 with Graves disease. The CDR3 runs from the conserved cysteine through the conserved F or W. The D gene is left open where the match is weak. Clone size is shown for a subset of rows, as once, few, many or a class of expanded clone.

D gene | J gene | V gene | clone size | CDR3 DNA | CDR3 protein
TRBD2 | TRBJ2-1 | TRBV10-3 | few | TGTGCCATCAGTGGGTTAAGGTCTAGCGGGAGTCATGAGCAGTTCTTC | CAISGLRSSGSHEQFF
- | TRBJ2-7 | TRBV6-5 | - | TGTGCCAGCAGTTCCACTCGTTTTGGGGGCAGCTACGAGCAGTACTTC | CASSSTRFGGSYEQYF
TRBD1 | TRBJ2-5 | TRBV24-1 | - | TGTGCCACCAGTGACCCCCTCAACAGGGGAGAGACCCAGTACTTC | CATSDPLNRGETQYF
- | TRBJ2-1 | TRBV20-1 | many | TGCAGTCCAACGGGCAATGAGCAGTTCTTC | CSPTGNEQFF
- | TRBJ2-7 | TRBV7-6 | few | TGTGCCAGCGGGGGCACAGTTTACGCCGAGCAGTACTTC | CASGGTVYAEQYF
- | TRBJ2-1 | TRBV6-2/TRBV6-3 | few | TGTGCCAGCAGTGAAGCCAGGCCTGAGCAGTTCTTC | CASSEARPEQFF
TRBD2 | TRBJ2-7 | TRBV20-1 | many | TGCAGTGCGCGCGGACTAGTGGTTTACGAGCAGTACTTC | CSARGLVVYEQYF
- | TRBJ1-1 | TRBV20-1 | many | TGCAGTGCCCCATGGGGAGACAGGAACACTGAAGCTTTCTTT | CSAPWGDRNTEAFF
- | TRBJ1-1 | TRBV9 | few | TGTGCCAGCAGCGCCTCGGTATCGGGATTTTGGCACACTGAAGCTTTCTTT | CASSASVSGFWHTEAFF
- | TRBJ1-3 | TRBV6-2/TRBV6-3 | few | TGTGCCAGCAGTTACTCCTCCTCAGCCTTAGGGTGGGACACCATATATTTT | CASSYSSSALGWDTIYF
- | TRBJ1-2 | TRBV19 | few | TGTGCCACCGGCCGGGGCTACACCTTC | CATGRGYTF
TRBD1 | TRBJ2-2 | TRBV6-1 | few | TGTGCCAGCAGGACGGACAGGGGCGGAATGAGAACCGGGGAGCTGTTTTTT | CASRTDRGGMRTGELFF
- | TRBJ1-1 | TRBV7-9 | - | TGTGCCAGCAGCCCGGGACTGGCGAACACTGAAGCTTTCTTT | CASSPGLANTEAFF
TRBD1 | TRBJ1-3 | TRBV20-1 | few | TGCAGTGCTCCTGACGCGTACAGGGGGGACTCTGGAAACACCATATATTTT | CSAPDAYRGDSGNTIYF
TRBD1 | TRBJ2-2 | TRBV6-1 | many | TGTGCCAGCAGACCCGGGACAGGGGGCCAAAATCTACAAAACACCGGGGAGCTGTTTTTT | CASRPGTGGQNLQNTGELFF
TRBD2 | TRBJ2-3 | TRBV7-9 | - | TGTGCCAGCAGCTCCCCTACTAGCGGCACAGATACGCAGTATTTT | CASSSPTSGTDTQYF
- | TRBJ1-2 | TRBV27 | few | TGTGCCAGCAGGACCCGGGGGCAGGGGTACTATGGCTACACCTTC | CASRTRGQGYYGYTF
- | TRBJ2-6 | TRBV28 | many | TGTGCCGGAGGGGCTGGGGCCAACGTCCTGACTTTC | CAGGAGANVLTF
- | TRBJ1-2 | TRBV7-9 | many | TGTGCCAGCAGCTCCGCCGGGACACAGTATGGCTACACCTTC | CASSSAGTQYGYTF
- | TRBJ2-2 | TRBV10-3 | - | TGTGCCATCAGCTTTGACGCGGGGGCGCGTACCGGGGAGCTGTTTTTT | CAISFDAGARTGELFF
TRBD1 | TRBJ1-2 | TRBV6-1 | few | TGTGCCAGCAGTGAGGGGACAGGGTGGGACTATGGCTACACCTTC | CASSEGTGWDYGYTF
- | TRBJ2-7 | TRBV20-1 | many | TGCAGTGCTATCCAGGACTTTTCTACCTACGAGCAGTACTTC | CSAIQDFSTYEQYF
- | TRBJ1-5 | TRBV27 | many | TGTGCCAGCAGTGTGACCAGGTACCAGCCCCAGCATTTT | CASSVTRYQPQHF
- | TRBJ2-2 | TRBV5-1 | - | TGCGCCAGCAGCTTGTCCTCTAGTGTCCTGACGAACACCGGGGAGCTGTTTTTT | CASSLSSSVLTNTGELFF
- | TRBJ2-2 | TRBV4-2 | - | TGTGCCAGCAGCCAAGAGGGAGGGGAGCTGTTTTTT | CASSQEGGELFF
TRBD1 | TRBJ2-7 | TRBV20-1 | - | TGCAGTGCTAGAGGGGACAGGGGGCAGTCCTACGAGCAGTACTTC | CSARGDRGQSYEQYF
- | TRBJ2-5 | TRBV5-6 | - | TGTGCCAGCAGCCCGGAAGGGATACAAGAGACCCAGTACTTC | CASSPEGIQETQYF